The 29 T cell receptor beta chains below come from one sample, sequenced in a study of blood T cell repertoires in COVID-19. TCRdb's table, derived via immunoSEQ multiplex PCR, lists solely in-frame clones and lacks some. The sample yields 50,000 to 65,000 clones, approximately 85% seen once. The sample was peripheral blood. These receptors all come from a human donor in a cohort sampled during active COVID-19.

The chain joins TRBV30 to TRBJ1-2; 10 bases are a match to TRBD1. The CDR3 sequence is 14 residues long. The germline V gene encodes CDR1 GTSNPN and CDR2 SVGIG (reference sequence). The ends lost 6 bases at V and 4 bases at J; junction bases unmatched: 8. Here the CDR3 DNA reads TGTGCCTGCCGGGGACAGGGGCTTGGCTATGGCTACACCTTC. As protein: CACRGQGLGYGYTF.

V gene TRBV18 combines with J gene TRBJ2-7; possible D gene TRBD1, 6 bases. Trimming took off 1 base at V and 5 bases at J, with 18 bases between the two ends. This CDR3 region has 16 residues. CDR1 is KGHSH and CDR2 is LQKENI in the germline V gene. This CDR3 reads CASSPLRAGAMDEQYF. CDR3 DNA: TGTGCCAGCTCACCACTTCGGGCAGGGGCTATGGACGAGCAGTACTTC.

This sequence joins TRBV29-1 and TRBJ1-1; D perhaps matches TRBD1 (5 bases). With 2 bases removed from V and 1 base from J, the gap between germline ends came to 8 bases. Germline CDR1 and CDR2: SQVTM and ANQGSEA. This CDR3 comprises 13 residues. The CDR3 sequence is CSVELGQNTEAFF. As DNA, the CDR3 is TGCAGCGTTGAACTCGGACAGAACACTGAAGCTTTCTTT.

The CDR3 region has the DNA TGTGCCAGCAGGACCTCATTACAGGGGGCTGTAGATACGCAGTATTTT. Translated, it gives CASRTSLQGAVDTQYF. The V gene is TRBV27, the J gene TRBJ2-3; 9 bases are shared with TRBD1. The CDR3 is 16 amino acids. Trimming took 6 bases from V and 5 from J; bases not matched to a gene: 12. Germline V gene lookup returns CDR1 MNHEY and CDR2 SMNVEV (reference sequence).

This sequence joins TRBV6-5 and TRBJ2-7, with 9 bases matching TRBD1. CDR1 and CDR2 (germline): MNHEY, SVGAGI. V trimming: 3 bases; J trimming: 2 bases; junction bases outside the gene matches: 5. The CDR3 covers 15 residues. CDR3 protein: CASSYKGQGPYEQYF. For the CDR3, the DNA is TGTGCCAGCAGTTATAAGGGACAGGGCCCCTACGAGCAGTACTTC.

The CDR3 region is CASSSTGQASNQPQHF. The DNA for the CDR3 is TGTGCCAGCAGTTCCACCGGACAGGCCAGCAATCAGCCCCAGCATTTT. The rearrangement links TRBV6-5 to TRBJ1-5; TRBD1 matches at 7 bases. This CDR3 contains 16 residues. Trimming cost V 4 bases and J 1 base; bases outside gene matches: 7. The V gene's germline CDR1 is MNHEY and CDR2 SVGAGI.

On this clone itself: This CDR3 is also generated by other DNA sequences in the sample. The chain couples TRBV2 to TRBJ2-7, with TRBD1 identical over 7 bases. Germline V gene lookup returns CDR1 SNHLY and CDR2 FYNNEI. V lost 4 bases and J lost 4; bases outside the gene matches: 1. The CDR3 covers 12 residues. The CDR3, as DNA: TGTGCCAGCAGTGGACAGGGATACGAGCAGTACTTC. Its translation: CASSGQGYEQYF.

J is TRBJ1-4 and V is TRBV9, with D hard to call. Germline V gene lookup returns CDR1 SGDLS and CDR2 YYNGEE. The V end lost 0 bases, the J end lost 1 base, and 10 bases lay between the germline ends. The CDR3 length is 16 residues. CDR3 residues: CASSVEGGRTNEKLFF. The CDR3 DNA follows: TGTGCCAGCAGCGTAGAGGGAGGCAGAACTAATGAAAAACTGTTTTTT.

The table lists this clone with a count of one. This CDR3 reads CASSLGASAYNEQFF. CDR3 bases: TGCGCCAGCAGCTTGGGGGCTAGCGCCTACAATGAGCAGTTCTTC. The chain has TRBV5-1 and TRBJ2-1, with a tentative D call TRBD2 (6 bases). CDR1 SGHRS and CDR2 YFSETQ come from the germline V gene. CDR3 length: 15 residues. V was trimmed by 0 bases and J by 2 bases, leaving 9 bases between them.

This chain links TRBV28 with TRBJ2-7, with 8 bases matching TRBD1. Germline values: CDR1 MDHEN, CDR2 SYDVKM. The CDR3 is 13 amino acids. Trimming cost V 6 bases and J 3 bases; bases outside gene matches: 4. The CDR3 is CASRYTGGYEQYF. CDR3 nucleotide sequence: TGTGCCAGCAGGTACACAGGGGGCTACGAGCAGTACTTC. The full variable domain, with the rest looked up from reference TRBV28 and TRBJ2-7, is DVKVTQSSRYLVKRTGEKVFLECVQDMDHENMFWYRQDPGLGLRLIYFSYDVKMKEKGDIPEGYSVSREKKERFSLILESASTNQTSMYLCASRYTGGYEQYFGPGTRLTVT.

The genes are TRBV5-6 and TRBJ1-1; a weak D match, TRBD1 (6 bases). Trimming removed 4 bases at V and 5 bases at J, with 21 bases between. Germline values: CDR1 SGHDT, CDR2 YYEEEE. This CDR3 spans 16 amino acids. The CDR3 DNA reads as TGTGCCAGCAGCAGACAACCCCTACAGGGAGTAACTGAAGCTTTCTTT. This gives the protein CASSRQPLQGVTEAFF.

The CDR3 reads CASSPGQRFYGYTF. CDR3 in DNA: TGTGCCAGCAGTCCCGGACAGCGTTTTTATGGCTACACCTTC. This sequence joins TRBV28 and TRBJ1-2; weak D call: TRBD1 (6 bases). Per the germline V gene, CDR1 is MDHEN and CDR2 is SYDVKM. This CDR3 has 14 residues. With 5 bases removed from V and 5 bases from J, the gap between germline ends came to 15 bases.

The chain uses TRBV28 and TRBJ2-7; no clear D gene. Trimming took 8 bases from V and 4 from J, leaving 9 bases between them. The CDR3 sequence is 11 residues long. Germline CDR1 is MDHEN and CDR2 is SYDVKM. CDR3 amino acids: CASGPPYEQYF. The CDR3 coding sequence is TGTGCCAGCGGGCCACCTTACGAGCAGTACTTC. The full variable domain, its missing parts supplied by reference TRBV28 and TRBJ2-7, is DVKVTQSSRYLVKRTGEKVFLECVQDMDHENMFWYRQDPGLGLRLIYFSYDVKMKEKGDIPEGYSVSREKKERFSLILESASTNQTSMYLCASGPPYEQYFGPGTRLTVT.

V gene TRBV6-5 combines with J gene TRBJ1-4, with D unclear. Germline CDR1 reads MNHEY; CDR2 reads SVGAGI. Trimming took 4 bases from V and 4 from J, leaving 16 bases between them. The CDR3 covers 16 residues. The CDR3 region is CASSSQSAGNNEKLFF. DNA of the CDR3: TGTGCCAGCAGTTCCCAAAGTGCGGGAAATAATGAAAAACTGTTTTTT.

This chain joins TRBV5-1 and TRBJ2-3, with D perhaps matching TRBD2 (6 bases). V lost 6 bases, J lost 6 bases, and 17 bases lay in between. This CDR3 spans 14 amino acids. CDR1 and CDR2 from the germline V gene are SGHRS and YFSETQ. CDR3 nucleotides: TGCGCCAGCACACTCGGACTAACAAGGGATACGCAGTATTTT. This codes for CASTLGLTRDTQYF.

This clone has a single count. The chain joins TRBV10-3 to TRBJ2-2; the match to TRBD2 covers 15 bases. Germline loops: CDR1 ENHRY, CDR2 SYGVKD. Trimming at V came to 3 bases and at J to 5 bases, leaving 10 bases not matched to a gene. This CDR3 is 19 amino acids long. The CDR3, as DNA: TGTGCCATCAGTGACTACCGGACTAGCGGGAGGGGAAGGACCGGGGAGCTGTTTTTT. It codes for CAISDYRTSGRGRTGELFF.

This clone appeared a single time. The chain employs TRBV4-2 and TRBJ2-7; a possible D gene is TRBD2 (5 bases). The germline V gene encodes CDR1 LGHNA and CDR2 YNFKEQ. The CDR3 extends over 14 amino acids. Deletions cut 0 bases from V and 2 bases from J, with 8 bases between. CDR3 amino acids: CASSQETNTYEQYF. The CDR3 nucleotides read TGTGCCAGCAGCCAAGAGACTAACACCTACGAGCAGTACTTC.

V and J are TRBV18 and TRBJ1-2; TRBD1 matches 7 bases. Germline loops: CDR1 KGHSH, CDR2 LQKENI. Trimming took 5 bases from V and 4 from J; bases not matched to a gene: 4. The CDR3 totals 13 residues. CDR3 region: CASSEGAGYGYTF. The CDR3 nucleotides are TGTGCCAGCTCAGAGGGGGCCGGCTATGGCTACACCTTC.

This chain links TRBV5-1 with TRBJ2-5; TRBD2 agrees at 11 bases. The junction had 6 bases not matched to a gene; V was cut back by 6 bases and J by 2 bases. CDR1 is SGHRS and CDR2 is YFSETQ in the germline V gene. The CDR3 length is 15 residues. Here the CDR3 DNA reads TGCGCCAGCAAAAGACTAGCGGGACGGCAAGAGACCCAGTACTTC. This codes for CASKRLAGRQETQYF.

V and J are TRBV7-9 and TRBJ2-1, with TRBD1 matching 8 bases. V trimming: 2 bases; J trimming: 7 bases; junction bases outside the gene matches: 10. Germline assignment: CDR1 SEHNR and CDR2 FQNEAQ (reference sequence). This CDR3 comprises 16 residues. The DNA for the CDR3 is TGTGCCAGCAGCTTAAAGGACAGGGTTTCTTCTAATGAGCAGTTCTTC. Its translation is CASSLKDRVSSNEQFF.

The V call is TRBV2, the J call TRBJ1-1; 7 bases are shared with TRBD1. This CDR3 contains 15 residues. Germline values: CDR1 SNHLY, CDR2 FYNNEI. V shed 8 bases, J shed 2 bases, and the junction held 11 bases outside the gene matches. Here the CDR3 reads CASPTGDPTNTEAFF. CDR3 coding DNA: TGTGCCAGCCCAACAGGGGATCCCACCAACACTGAAGCTTTCTTT.

CDR3 nucleotide sequence: TGTGCCAGCAGCTCCCGAGCGGGGGGCCCCCGGGTAACAGATACGCAGTATTTT. Protein product: CASSSRAGGPRVTDTQYF. V usage is TRBV7-2 and J usage is TRBJ2-3, with 9 bases lining up with TRBD2. Trimming took 4 bases from V and 3 from J; bases not matched to a gene: 14. CDR3 length: 18 amino acids. Germline CDR1 and CDR2: SGHTA and FQGNSA.

This chain uses TRBV7-2 with TRBJ1-2; no clear D gene. This CDR3 has 14 amino acids. Trimming shortened V by 0 bases and J by 4 bases, and 9 bases separated the two germline ends. Germline V gives CDR1 SGHTA, CDR2 FQGNSA. The CDR3 coding sequence is TGTGCCAGCAGCTTAGCGCGGCTTTTCTATGGCTACACCTTC. Its protein product is CASSLARLFYGYTF. Supplemented by reference TRBV7-2 and TRBJ1-2, the full variable domain reads GAGVSQSPSNKVTEKGKDVELRCDPISGHTALYWYRQSLGQGLEFLIYFQGNSAPDKSGLPSDRFSAERTGGSVSTLTIQRTQQEDSAVYLCASSLARLFYGYTFGSGTRLTVV.

The V gene is TRBV15, the J gene TRBJ1-3; D is perhaps TRBD1 (5 bases). V lost 1 base to trimming and J lost 9 bases, with 7 bases between them. Looked up from germline, CDR1 is LNHNV and CDR2 is YYDKDF (reference sequence). The CDR3 runs to 12 residues. The CDR3 protein is CATSRAGGTIYF. In DNA form, the CDR3 reads TGTGCCACCAGCAGAGCGGGGGGCACCATATATTTT.

The genes are TRBV21-1 and TRBJ1-3; TRBD1 is the table's D call and was not checked against the DNA. TRBV21-1 is termed a pseudogene. The CDR3 is 13 residues long. The CDR3: CASMKGYGNTIYF. For the CDR3, the DNA is TGTGCCAGCATGAAGGGGTACGGAAACACCATATATTTT.

The chain couples TRBV27 to TRBJ2-3, with D tentatively TRBD2 (6 bases). V was clipped by 3 bases and J by 4 bases, with 11 bases between them. CDR1 and CDR2 (germline): MNHEY, SMNVEV (reference sequence). There are 14 residues in the CDR3. CDR3 sequence reads: CASSLWGEADTQYF. CDR3 sequence (DNA): TGTGCCAGCAGTTTGTGGGGGGAAGCAGATACGCAGTATTTT.

The rearrangement uses TRBV19 and TRBJ2-7, with D possibly TRBD2 on 6 matching bases. In germline, CDR1 is LNHDA, CDR2 SQIVND (reference sequence). The CDR3 length is 15 residues. The V end was cut by 6 bases, the J end by 0 bases, with 15 bases between. In DNA form, the CDR3 reads TGTGCCAGTAGATGGTCTCCCGGGAGCTCCTACGAGCAGTACTTC. Its translation is CASRWSPGSSYEQYF.

This clone occurred a few times. The chain combines TRBV7-9 with TRBJ1-4; TRBD1 matches 8 bases. V shed 1 base, J shed 0 bases, and the junction held 4 bases outside the gene matches. In germline, CDR1 is SEHNR, CDR2 FQNEAQ (reference sequence). The CDR3 is 17 residues long. CDR3 coding DNA: TGTGCCAGCAGCTTAGGGGACAGGATTGCAACTAATGAAAAACTGTTTTTT. It codes for CASSLGDRIATNEKLFF.

The J gene is TRBJ1-1, the V gene TRBV11-3; unclear D gene. The V end lost 1 base, the J end lost 5 bases, and 2 bases lay between the germline ends. The CDR3 has 11 residues. Germline V lookup: CDR1 SGHNT, CDR2 YENEEA. This CDR3 is CASSLVTEAFF. CDR3 sequence (DNA): TGTGCCAGCAGCTTAGTAACTGAAGCTTTCTTT.